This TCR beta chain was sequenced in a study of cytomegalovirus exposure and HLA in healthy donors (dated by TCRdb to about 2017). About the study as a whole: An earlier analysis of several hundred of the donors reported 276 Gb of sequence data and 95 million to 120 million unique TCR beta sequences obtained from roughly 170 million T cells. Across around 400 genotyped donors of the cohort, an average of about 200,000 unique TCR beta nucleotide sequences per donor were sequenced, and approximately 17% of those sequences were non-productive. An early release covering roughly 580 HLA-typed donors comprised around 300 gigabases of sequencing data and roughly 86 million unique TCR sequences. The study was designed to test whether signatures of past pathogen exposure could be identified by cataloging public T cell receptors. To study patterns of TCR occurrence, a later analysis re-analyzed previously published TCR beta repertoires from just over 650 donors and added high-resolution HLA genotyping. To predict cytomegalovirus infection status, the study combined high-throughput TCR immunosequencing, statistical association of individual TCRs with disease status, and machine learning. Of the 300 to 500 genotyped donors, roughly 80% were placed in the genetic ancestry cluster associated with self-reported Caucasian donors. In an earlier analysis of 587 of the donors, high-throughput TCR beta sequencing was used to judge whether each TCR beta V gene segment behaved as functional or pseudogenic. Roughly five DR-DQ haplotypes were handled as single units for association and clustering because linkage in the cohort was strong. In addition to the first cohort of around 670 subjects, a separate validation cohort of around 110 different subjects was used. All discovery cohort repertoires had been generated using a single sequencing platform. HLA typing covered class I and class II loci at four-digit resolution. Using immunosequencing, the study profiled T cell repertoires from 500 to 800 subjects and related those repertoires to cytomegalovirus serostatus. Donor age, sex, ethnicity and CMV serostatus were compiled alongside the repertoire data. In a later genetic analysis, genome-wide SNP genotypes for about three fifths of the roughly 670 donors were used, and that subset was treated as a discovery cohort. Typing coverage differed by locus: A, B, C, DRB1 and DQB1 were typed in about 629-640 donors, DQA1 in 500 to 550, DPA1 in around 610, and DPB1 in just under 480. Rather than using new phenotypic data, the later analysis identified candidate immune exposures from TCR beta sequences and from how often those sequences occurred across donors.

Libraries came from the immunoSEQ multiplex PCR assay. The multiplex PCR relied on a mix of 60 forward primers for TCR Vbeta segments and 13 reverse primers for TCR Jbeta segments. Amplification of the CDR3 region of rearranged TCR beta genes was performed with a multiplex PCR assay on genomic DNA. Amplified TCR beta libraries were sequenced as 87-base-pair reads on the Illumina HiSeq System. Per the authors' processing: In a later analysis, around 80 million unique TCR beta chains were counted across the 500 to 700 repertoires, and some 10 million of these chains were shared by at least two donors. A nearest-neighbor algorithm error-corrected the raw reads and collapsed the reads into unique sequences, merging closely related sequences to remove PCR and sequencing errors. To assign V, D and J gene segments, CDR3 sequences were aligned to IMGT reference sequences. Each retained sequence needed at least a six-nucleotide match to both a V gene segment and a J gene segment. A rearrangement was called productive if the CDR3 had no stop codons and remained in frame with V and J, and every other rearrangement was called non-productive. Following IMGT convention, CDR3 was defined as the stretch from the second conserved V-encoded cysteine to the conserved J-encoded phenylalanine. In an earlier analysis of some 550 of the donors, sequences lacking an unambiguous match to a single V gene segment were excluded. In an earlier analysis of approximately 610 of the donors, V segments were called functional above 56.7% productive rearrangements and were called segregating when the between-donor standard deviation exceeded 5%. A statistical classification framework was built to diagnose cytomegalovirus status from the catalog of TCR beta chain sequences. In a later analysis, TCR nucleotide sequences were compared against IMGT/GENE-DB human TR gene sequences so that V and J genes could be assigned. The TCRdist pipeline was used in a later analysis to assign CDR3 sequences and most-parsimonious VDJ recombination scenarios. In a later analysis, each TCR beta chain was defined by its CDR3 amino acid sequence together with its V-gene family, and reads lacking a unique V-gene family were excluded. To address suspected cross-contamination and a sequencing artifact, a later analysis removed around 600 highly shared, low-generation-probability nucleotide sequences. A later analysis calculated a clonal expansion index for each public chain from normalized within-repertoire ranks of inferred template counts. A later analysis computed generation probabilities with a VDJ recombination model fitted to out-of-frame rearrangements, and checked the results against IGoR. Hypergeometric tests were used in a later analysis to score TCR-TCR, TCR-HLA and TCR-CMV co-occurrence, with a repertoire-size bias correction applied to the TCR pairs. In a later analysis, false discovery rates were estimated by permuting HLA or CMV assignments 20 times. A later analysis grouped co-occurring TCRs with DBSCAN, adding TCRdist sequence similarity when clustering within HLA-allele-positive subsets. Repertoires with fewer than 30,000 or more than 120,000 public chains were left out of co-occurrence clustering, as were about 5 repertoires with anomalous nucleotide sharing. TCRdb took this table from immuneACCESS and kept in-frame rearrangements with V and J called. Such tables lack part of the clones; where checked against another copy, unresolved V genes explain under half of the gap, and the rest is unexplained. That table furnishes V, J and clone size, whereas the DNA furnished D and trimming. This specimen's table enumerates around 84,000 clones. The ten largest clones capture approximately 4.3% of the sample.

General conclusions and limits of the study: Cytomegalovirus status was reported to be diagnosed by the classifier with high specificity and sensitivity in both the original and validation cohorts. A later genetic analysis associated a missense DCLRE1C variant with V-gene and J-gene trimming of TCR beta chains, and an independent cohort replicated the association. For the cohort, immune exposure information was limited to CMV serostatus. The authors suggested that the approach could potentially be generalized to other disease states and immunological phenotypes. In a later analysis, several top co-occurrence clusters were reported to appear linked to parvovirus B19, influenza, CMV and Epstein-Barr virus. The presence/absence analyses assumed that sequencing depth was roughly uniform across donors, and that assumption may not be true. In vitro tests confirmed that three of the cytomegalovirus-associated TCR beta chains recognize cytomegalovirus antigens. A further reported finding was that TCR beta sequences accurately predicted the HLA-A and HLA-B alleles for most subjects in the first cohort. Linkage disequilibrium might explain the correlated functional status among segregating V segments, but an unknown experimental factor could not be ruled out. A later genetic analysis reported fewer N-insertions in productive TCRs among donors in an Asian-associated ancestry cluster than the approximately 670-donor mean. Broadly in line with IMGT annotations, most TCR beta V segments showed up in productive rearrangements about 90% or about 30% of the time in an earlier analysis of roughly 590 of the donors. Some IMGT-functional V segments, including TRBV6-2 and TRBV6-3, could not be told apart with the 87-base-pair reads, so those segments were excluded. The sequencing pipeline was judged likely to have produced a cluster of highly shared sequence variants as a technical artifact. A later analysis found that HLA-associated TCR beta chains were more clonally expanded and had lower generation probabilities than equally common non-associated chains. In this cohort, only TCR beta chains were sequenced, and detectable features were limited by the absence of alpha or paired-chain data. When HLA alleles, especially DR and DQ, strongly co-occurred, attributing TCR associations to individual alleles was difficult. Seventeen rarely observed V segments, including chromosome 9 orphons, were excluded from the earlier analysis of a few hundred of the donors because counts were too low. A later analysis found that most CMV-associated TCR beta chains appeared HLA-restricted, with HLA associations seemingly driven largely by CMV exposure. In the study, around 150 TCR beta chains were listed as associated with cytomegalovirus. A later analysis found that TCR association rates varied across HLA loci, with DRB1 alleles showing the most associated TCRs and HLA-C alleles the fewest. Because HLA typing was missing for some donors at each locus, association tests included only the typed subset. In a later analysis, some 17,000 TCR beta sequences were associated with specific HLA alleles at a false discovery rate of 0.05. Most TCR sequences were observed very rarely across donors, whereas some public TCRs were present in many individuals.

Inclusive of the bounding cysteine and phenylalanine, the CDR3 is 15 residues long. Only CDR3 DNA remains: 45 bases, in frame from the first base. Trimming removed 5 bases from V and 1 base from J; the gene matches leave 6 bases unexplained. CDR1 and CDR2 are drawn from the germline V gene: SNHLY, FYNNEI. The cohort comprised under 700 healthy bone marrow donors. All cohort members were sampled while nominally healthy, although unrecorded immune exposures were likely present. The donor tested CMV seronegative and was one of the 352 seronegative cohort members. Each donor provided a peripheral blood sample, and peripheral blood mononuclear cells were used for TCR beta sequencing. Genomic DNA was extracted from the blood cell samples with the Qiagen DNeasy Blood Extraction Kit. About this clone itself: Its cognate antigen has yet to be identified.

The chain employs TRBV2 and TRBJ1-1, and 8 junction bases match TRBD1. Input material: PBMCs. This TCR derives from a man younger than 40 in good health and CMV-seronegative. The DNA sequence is TGTGCCAGCAGTCTACAGGGGGGCGAGAACACTGAAGCTTTCTTT. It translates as CASSLQGGENTEAFF. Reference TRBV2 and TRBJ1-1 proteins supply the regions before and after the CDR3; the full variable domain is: EPEVTQTPSHQVTQMGQEVILRCVPISNHLYFYWYRQILGQKVEFLVSFYNNEISEKSEIFDDQFSVERPDGSNFTLKIRSTKLEDSAMYFCASSLQGGENTEAFFGQGTRLTVV.